The text below deals with one T cell receptor beta chain. Its antigen is as yet unknown. Sequencing used immunoSEQ multiplex PCR; TCRdb keeps in-frame clones, though not all of them. The data show 13,000 to 15,000 clones, approximately 80% seen once. The data were obtained in a study of T cell responses to AZD1222 COVID-19 vaccine. Study observations and caveats: Spike-spanning, vaccine-associated CD4 TCRs were dominant at 160-218 and 743-854. Donors were mostly white British, more females; clonal diversity possibly underestimated. Just a handful of AZD1222 recipients tested seropositive at baseline.

This CDR3 is 15 amino acids long. V lost 7 bases, J lost 6 bases, and 16 bases lay in between. CDR1 and CDR2 (germline): SNHLY, FYNNEI. Here the sequenced sample was peripheral blood, taken 28 days after the second AZD1222 dose. This TCR was sampled from an adult who received the AZD1222 COVID-19 vaccine. The chain links TRBV2 to TRBJ1-6, with D tentatively TRBD1 (6 bases). CDR3 amino acids: CASTLTGLSNSPLHF. CDR3 DNA: TGTGCCAGCACCCTGACAGGTTTAAGTAATTCACCCCTCCACTTT. The whole variable domain, filled in from reference TRBV2 and TRBJ1-6, reads EPEVTQTPSHQVTQMGQEVILRCVPISNHLYFYWYRQILGQKVEFLVSFYNNEISEKSEIFDDQFSVERPDGSNFTLKIRSTKLEDSAMYFCASTLTGLSNSPLHFGNGTRLTVT.